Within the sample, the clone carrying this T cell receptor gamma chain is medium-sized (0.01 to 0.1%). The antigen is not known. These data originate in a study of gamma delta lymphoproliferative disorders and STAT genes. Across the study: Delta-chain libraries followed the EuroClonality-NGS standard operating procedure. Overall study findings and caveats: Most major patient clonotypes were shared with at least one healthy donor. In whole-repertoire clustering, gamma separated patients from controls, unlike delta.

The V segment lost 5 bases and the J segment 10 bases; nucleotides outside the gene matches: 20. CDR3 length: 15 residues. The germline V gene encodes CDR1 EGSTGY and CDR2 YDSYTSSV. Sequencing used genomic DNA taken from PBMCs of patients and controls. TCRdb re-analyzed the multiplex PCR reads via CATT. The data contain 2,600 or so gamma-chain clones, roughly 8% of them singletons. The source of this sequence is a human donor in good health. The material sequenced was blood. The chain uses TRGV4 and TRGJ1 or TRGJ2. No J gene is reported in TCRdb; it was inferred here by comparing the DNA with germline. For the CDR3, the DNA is TGTGCCACCTGGGTCGAAATTGTGTCCCGAATAAAGAAACTCTTT. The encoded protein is CATWVEIVSRIKKLF.